Sequencing of this T cell receptor (beta chain) was carried out in a study of cytomegalovirus exposure and HLA in healthy donors. This cohort consisted of healthy bone marrow donors. Germline CDR1 reads SGHAT; CDR2 reads FQNNGV. Trimming left V 1 base short and J 9 bases short, with 12 bases between. The CDR3 is 13 amino acids. Primers: 60 Vbeta forward and 13 Jbeta reverse. Libraries were prepared by immunoSEQ multiplex PCR; TCRdb keeps only in-frame clonotypes and omits some of them. The table shows 120,000 or so clones, with 77% occurring only once. Findings of the study overall: Several of the most significant clusters were apparently associated with common viral pathogens in a later analysis. Associated with cytomegalovirus, according to the listing, were 164 TCR beta chains.

In this sample, this clone turned up once. Its antigen remains unknown. The sequenced material came from PBMCs. This chain connects TRBV11-2 to TRBJ1-2, with D unresolved. The clonotype originates from a man aged 18 to 30 in good health and CMV-seropositive. CDR3 nucleotide sequence: TGTGCCAGCAGCTTAGGGCAGAGAGGTCGCTACACCTTC. Encoded protein: CASSLGQRGRYTF.